This T cell receptor beta chain was documented in a study of blood T cell repertoires in COVID-19. Some clones are missing from TCRdb's copy, which holds only in-frame ones; the method was immunoSEQ multiplex PCR. Of approximately 150,000 clones listed, under 85% are singletons. This CDR3 is 16 amino acids long. Germline-derived CDR1 and CDR2 are SGHTA and FQGNSA. Unmatched junction bases numbered 8, after V lost 4 bases and J lost 4 bases. This clone was counted a single time. Sequencing was carried out using peripheral blood. This receptor was identified in a man over 45 with active or convalescent COVID-19. The rearrangement uses TRBV7-2 and TRBJ2-2; TRBD2 matches 8 bases. CDR3 loop: CASSSRAGGPTGELFF. Here the CDR3 DNA reads TGTGCCAGCAGCTCAAGGGCGGGAGGCCCCACCGGGGAGCTGTTTTTT. The full variable domain, its missing parts supplied by reference TRBV7-2 and TRBJ2-2, is GAGVSQSPSNKVTEKGKDVELRCDPISGHTALYWYRQSLGQGLEFLIYFQGNSAPDKSGLPSDRFSAERTGGSVSTLTIQRTQQEDSAVYLCASSSRAGGPTGELFFGEGSRLTVL.